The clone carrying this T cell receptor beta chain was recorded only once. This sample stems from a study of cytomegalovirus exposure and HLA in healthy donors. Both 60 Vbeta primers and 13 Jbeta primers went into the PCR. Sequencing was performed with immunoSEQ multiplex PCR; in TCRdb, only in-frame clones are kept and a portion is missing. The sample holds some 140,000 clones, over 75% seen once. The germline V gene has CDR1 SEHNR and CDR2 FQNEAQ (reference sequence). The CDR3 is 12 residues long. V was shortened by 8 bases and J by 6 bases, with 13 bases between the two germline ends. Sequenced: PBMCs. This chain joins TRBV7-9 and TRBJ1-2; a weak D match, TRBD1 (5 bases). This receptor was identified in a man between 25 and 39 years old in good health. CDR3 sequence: CASGGAVDGYTF. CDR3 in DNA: TGTGCCAGCGGAGGGGCCGTAGATGGCTACACCTTC.